These T cell receptor beta chains were read from a single sample in a study of shared clonotypes between healthy human individuals. Profiling relied on immunoSEQ multiplex PCR, and the TCRdb table lists in-frame clones only, not all of them. The sample contains about 1,500,000 clones, 95% to 97% of which appear only once. The specimen sequenced was naive CD4+ T cells sorted from blood. The receptors come from a man in his thirties or forties in good health. Each CDR3 is given with its conserved first and last residue.

v_call | cdr3_aa
TRBV7-2 | CASSLEFGANYGYTF
TRBV5-1 | CASSSTGEETQYF
TRBV29-1 | CSVWTGGNTIYF
TRBV19 | CASSIQVAKLAFF
TRBV6-5 | CASSGGQGSHNEQFF
TRBV16 | CASSRYSGQDYEQYF
TRBV9 | CASSAQDYYGYTF
TRBV2 | CASKIGASTDTQYF
TRBV7-8 | CASRGTGWNQPQHF
TRBV4-3 | CASSQVLPGEKLFF
TRBV5-4 | CASSPGGRRETQYF
TRBV7-9 | CAVIADTQYF
TRBV9 | CASSVERTGVRETQYF
TRBV5-6 | CASSGTGATYEQYF
TRBV5-1 | CASAEPSTDTQYF
TRBV28 | CASSLPGVLNEQYF
TRBV14 | CASSQEHGRNGYTF
TRBV28 | CASSFLAGVYEQYF
TRBV7-9 | CASSLYTDTQYF
TRBV6-1 | CASSAKDRANNQPQHF
TRBV5-6 | CASSLGTLSYNEQFF
TRBV5-1 | CASSLTHTVSHEQYF
TRBV28 | CASSSGQDHEQFF
TRBV7-6 | CASSEYAAGGTEQFF
TRBV5-1 | CASSLGLTDTQYF
TRBV5-1 | CASSTRTTPYEQYF
TRBV18 | CASSPSYRGPGELFF
TRBV19 | CASKKGFPNEKLFF
TRBV28 | CASISGDRAGEQYF
TRBV18 | CASSPLHSGNTIYF
TRBV2 | CASSEMGQYNEKLFF